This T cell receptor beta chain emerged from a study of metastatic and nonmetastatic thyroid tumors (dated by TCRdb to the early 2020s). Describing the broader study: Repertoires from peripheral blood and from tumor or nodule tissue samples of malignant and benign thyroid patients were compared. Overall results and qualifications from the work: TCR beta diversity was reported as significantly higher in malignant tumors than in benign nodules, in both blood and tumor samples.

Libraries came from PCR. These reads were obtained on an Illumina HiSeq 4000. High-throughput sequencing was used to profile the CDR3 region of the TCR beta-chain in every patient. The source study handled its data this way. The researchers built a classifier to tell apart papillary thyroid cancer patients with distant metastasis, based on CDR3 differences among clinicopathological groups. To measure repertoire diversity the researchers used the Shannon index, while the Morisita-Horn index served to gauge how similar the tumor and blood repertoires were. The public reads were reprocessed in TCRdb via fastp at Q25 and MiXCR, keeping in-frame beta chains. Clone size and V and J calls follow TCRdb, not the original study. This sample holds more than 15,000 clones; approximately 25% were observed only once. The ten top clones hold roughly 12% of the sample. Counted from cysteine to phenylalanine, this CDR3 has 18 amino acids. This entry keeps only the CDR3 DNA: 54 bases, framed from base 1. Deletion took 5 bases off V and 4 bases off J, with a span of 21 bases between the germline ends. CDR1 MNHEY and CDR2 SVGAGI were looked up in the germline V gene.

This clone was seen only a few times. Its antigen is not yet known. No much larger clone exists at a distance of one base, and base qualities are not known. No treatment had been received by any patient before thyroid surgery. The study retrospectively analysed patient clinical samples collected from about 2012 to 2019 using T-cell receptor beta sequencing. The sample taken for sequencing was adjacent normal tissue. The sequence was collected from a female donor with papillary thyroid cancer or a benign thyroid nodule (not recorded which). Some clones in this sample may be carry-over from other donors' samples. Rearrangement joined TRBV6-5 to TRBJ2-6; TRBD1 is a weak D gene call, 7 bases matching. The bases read TGTGCCAGCAGTCCTCACGGGCCAGGGGGGAGAGGGGCCAACGTCCTGACTTTC. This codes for CASSPHGPGGRGANVLTF.